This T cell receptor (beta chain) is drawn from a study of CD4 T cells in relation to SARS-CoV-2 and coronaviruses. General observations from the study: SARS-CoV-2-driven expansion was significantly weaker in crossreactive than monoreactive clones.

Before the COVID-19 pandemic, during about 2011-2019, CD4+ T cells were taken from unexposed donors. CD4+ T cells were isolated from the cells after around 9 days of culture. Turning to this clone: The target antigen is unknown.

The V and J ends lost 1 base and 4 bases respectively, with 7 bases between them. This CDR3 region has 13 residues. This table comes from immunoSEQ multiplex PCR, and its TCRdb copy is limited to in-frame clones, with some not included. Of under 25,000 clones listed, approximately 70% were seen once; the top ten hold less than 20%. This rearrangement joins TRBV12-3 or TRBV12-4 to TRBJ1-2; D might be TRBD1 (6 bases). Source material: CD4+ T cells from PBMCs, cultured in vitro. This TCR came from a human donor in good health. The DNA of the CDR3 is TGTGCCAGCAGTTTAGAGGGGGGCTATGGCTACACCTTC. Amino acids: CASSLEGGYGYTF.